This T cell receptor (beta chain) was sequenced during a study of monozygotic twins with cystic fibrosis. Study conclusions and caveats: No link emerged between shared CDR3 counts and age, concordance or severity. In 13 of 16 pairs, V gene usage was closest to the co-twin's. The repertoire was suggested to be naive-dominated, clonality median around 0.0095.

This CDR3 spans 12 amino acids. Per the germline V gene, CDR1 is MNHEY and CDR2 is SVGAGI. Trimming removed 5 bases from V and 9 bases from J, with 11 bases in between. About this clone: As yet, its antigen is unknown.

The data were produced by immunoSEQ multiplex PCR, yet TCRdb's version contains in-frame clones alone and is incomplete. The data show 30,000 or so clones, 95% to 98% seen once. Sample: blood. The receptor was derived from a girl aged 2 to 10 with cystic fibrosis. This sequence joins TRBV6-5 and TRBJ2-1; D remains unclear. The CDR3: CASSTIPGEQFF. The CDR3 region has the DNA TGTGCCAGCAGTACGATTCCGGGTGAGCAGTTCTTC.